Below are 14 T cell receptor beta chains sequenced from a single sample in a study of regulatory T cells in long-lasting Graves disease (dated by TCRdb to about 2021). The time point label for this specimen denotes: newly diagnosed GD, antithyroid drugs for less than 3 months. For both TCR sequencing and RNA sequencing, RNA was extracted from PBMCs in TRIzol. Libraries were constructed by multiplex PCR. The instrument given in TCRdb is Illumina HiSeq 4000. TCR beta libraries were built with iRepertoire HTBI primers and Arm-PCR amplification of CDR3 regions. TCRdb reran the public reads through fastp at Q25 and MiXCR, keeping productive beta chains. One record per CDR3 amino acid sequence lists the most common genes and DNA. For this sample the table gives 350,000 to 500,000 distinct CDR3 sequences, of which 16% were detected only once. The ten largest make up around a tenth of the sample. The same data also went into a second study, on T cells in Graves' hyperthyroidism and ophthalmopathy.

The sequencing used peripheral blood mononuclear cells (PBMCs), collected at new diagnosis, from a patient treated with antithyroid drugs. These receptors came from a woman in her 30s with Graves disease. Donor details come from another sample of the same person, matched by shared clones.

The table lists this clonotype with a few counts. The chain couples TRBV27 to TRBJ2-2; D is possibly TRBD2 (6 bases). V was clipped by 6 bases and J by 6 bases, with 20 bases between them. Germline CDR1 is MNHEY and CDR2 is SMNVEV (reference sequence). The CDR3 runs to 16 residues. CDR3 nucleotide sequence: TGTGCCAGCAGGGGTTGGTCGGGAGATGATTCCGGGGAGCTGTTTTTT. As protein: CASRGWSGDDSGELFF.

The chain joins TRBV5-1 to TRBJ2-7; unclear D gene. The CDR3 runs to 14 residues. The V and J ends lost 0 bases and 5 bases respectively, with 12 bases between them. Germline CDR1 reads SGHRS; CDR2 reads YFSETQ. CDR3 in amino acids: CASSLAQSADEQYF. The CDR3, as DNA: TGCGCCAGCAGCTTGGCTCAAAGCGCCGACGAGCAGTACTTC.

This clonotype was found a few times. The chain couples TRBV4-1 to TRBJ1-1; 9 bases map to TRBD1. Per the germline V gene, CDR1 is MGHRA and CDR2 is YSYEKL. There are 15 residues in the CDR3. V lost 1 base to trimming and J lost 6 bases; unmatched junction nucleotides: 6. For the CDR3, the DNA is TGCGCCAGCAGCCAAGTTCTACAGGGGGCGGCTGAAGCTTTCTTT. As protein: CASSQVLQGAAEAFF.

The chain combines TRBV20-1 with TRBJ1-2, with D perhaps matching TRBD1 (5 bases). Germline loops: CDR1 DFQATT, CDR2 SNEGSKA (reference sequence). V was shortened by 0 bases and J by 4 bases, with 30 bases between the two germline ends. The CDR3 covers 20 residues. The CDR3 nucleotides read TGCAGTGCTAGAGATCGATTTCCCAAGGGGAGGGGAGCCCTTATCTATGGCTACACCTTC. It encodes CSARDRFPKGRGALIYGYTF.

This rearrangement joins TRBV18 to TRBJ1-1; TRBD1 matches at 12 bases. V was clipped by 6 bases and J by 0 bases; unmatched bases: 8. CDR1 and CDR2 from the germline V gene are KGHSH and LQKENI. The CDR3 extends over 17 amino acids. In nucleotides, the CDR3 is TGTGCCAGCTCGGGGGGACAGGGGGCCCTCATGAACACTGAAGCTTTCTTT. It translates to CASSGGQGALMNTEAFF.

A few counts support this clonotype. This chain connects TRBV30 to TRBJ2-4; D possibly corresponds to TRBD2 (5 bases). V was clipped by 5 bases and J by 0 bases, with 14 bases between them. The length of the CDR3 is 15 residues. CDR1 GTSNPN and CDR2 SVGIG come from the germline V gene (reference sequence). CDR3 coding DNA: TGTGCCTGGTGGCCTTCAGGACTAGCCAAAAACATTCAGTACTTC. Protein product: CAWWPSGLAKNIQYF.

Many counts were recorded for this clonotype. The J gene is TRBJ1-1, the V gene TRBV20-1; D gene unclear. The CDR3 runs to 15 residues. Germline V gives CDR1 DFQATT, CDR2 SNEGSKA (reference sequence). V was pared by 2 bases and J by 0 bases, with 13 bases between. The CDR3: CSARPGASVNTEAFF. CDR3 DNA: TGCAGTGCTAGACCAGGAGCTTCGGTGAACACTGAAGCTTTCTTT.

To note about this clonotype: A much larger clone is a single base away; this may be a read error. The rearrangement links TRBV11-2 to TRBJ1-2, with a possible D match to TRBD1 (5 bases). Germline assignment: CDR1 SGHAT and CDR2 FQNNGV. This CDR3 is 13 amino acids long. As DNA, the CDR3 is TGTGCCAGCAAACCGGGGGGAGACTATGGCTACGCCTTC. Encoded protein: CASKPGGDYGYAF.

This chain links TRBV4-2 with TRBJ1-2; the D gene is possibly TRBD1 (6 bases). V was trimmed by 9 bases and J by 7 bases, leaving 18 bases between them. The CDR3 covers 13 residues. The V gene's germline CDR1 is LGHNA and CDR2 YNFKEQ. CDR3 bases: TGTGCCAGTAAATCACGGGGGCTGGTTGGCTACACCTTC. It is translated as CASKSRGLVGYTF.

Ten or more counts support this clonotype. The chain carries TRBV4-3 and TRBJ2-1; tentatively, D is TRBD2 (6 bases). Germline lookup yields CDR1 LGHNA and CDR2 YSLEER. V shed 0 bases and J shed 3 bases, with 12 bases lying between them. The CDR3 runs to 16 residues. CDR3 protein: CASSQDPGGDYNEQFF. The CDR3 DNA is TGCGCCAGCAGCCAAGATCCCGGCGGGGACTACAATGAGCAGTTCTTC.

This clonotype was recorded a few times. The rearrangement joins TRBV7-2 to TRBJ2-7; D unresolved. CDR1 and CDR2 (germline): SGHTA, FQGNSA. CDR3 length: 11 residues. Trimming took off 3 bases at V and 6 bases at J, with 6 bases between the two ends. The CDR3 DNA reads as TGTGCCAGCAGCTTCATGGGCGAGCAGTACTTC. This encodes CASSFMGEQYF.

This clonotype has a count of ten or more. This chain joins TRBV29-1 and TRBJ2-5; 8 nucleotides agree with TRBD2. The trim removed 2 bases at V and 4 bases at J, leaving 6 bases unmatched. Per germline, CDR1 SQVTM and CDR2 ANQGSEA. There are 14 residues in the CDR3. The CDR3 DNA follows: TGCAGCGTTGAATGGGCGGGAGGCCCAGAGACCCAGTACTTC. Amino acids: CSVEWAGGPETQYF.

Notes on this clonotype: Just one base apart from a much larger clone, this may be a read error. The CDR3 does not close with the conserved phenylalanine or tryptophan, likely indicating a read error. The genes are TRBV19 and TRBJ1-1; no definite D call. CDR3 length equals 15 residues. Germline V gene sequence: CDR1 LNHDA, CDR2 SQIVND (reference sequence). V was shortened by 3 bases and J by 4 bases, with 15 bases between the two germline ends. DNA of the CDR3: TGTGCCAGTAGTATGCGTTCAGGTTGGGGCACTGAAGCTTTCCTT. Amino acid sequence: CASSMRSGWGTEAFL.

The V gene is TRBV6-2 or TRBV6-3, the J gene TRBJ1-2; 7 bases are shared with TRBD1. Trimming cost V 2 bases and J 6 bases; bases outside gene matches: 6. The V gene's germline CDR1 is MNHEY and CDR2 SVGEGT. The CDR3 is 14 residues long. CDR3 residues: CASSYRGQTHGYTF. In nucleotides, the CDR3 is TGTGCCAGCAGTTACCGGGGACAGACCCATGGCTACACCTTC.